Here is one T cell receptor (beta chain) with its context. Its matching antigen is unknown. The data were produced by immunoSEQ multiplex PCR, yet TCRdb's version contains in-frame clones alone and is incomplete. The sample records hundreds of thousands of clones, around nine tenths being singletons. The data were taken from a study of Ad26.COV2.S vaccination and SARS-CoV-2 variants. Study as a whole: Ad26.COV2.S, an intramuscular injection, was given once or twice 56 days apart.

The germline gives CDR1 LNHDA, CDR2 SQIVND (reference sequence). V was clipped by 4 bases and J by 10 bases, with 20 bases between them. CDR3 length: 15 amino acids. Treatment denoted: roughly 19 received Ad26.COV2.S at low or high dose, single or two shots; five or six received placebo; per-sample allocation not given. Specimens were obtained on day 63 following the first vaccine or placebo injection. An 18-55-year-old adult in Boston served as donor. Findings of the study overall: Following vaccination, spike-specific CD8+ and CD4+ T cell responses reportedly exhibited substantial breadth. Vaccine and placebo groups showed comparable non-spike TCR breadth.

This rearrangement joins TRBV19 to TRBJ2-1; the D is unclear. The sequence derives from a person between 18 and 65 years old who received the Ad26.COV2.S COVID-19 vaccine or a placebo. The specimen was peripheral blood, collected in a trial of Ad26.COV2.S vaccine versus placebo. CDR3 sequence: CASSNSKKSPGEQFF. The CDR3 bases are TGTGCCAGTAGTAACAGTAAGAAATCTCCTGGGGAGCAGTTCTTC.